The 28 T cell receptor beta chains reported below all come from one sample, sequenced in a study of T cell responses to AZD1222 COVID-19 vaccine. Method: immunoSEQ multiplex PCR; TCRdb's copy keeps in-frame clones and lacks some. Of 100,000 or so clones in the sample, about nine tenths were seen once. Specimen: peripheral blood, collected 28 days after the second AZD1222 dose. Source of these receptors: an adult who received the AZD1222 COVID-19 vaccine.

This sequence joins TRBV9 and TRBJ1-6, with a weak D call TRBD1 (6 bases). Trimming cost V 0 bases and J 7 bases, with 11 bases left between them. Germline assignment: CDR1 SGDLS and CDR2 YYNGEE. CDR3 length: 15 amino acids. The CDR3 loop reads CASSVVGGRNSPLHF. The DNA of the CDR3 is TGTGCCAGCAGCGTAGTCGGGGGGCGGAATTCACCCCTCCACTTT.

The chain has TRBV5-1 and TRBJ2-1, with TRBD2 matching over 13 bases. The length of the CDR3 is 15 residues. Trimming removed 4 bases from V and 9 bases from J; junction bases left unmatched: 7. Germline V gives CDR1 SGHRS, CDR2 YFSETQ. The CDR3 protein is CASSPGLAGAGEQFF. The DNA for the CDR3 is TGCGCCAGCAGCCCAGGACTAGCGGGGGCGGGTGAGCAGTTCTTC. Full variable domain (rest looked up from reference TRBV5-1 and TRBJ2-1): KAGVTQTPRYLIKTRGQQVTLSCSPISGHRSVSWYQQTPGQGLQFLFEYFSETQRNKGNFPGRFSGRQFSNSRSEMNVSTLELGDSALYLCASSPGLAGAGEQFFGPGTRLTVL.

The CDR3 is CASRDGQSFYGYTF. The DNA for the CDR3 is TGTGCCAGCAGAGATGGACAGTCATTCTATGGCTACACCTTC. The V call is TRBV6-5, the J call TRBJ1-2, with a tentative D call TRBD1 (6 bases). Germline V gene lookup returns CDR1 MNHEY and CDR2 SVGAGI. The CDR3 covers 14 residues. Trimming removed 6 bases at V and 4 bases at J, with 15 bases between.

This clone was observed a single time. CDR3 nucleotides: TGTGCCAGCAGTTCCCACTGGACCACAGATACGCAGTATTTT. Encoded protein: CASSSHWTTDTQYF. The chain joins TRBV25-1 to TRBJ2-3; no reliable D call. The CDR3 totals 14 residues. CDR1 and CDR2 from the germline V gene are MGHDK and SYGVNS. Trimming removed 5 bases from V and 2 bases from J, with 11 bases in between.

Worth noting for this clone: This CDR3 is also generated by other DNA sequences in the sample. V and J are TRBV9 and TRBJ1-1; D gene unclear. Germline V CDR1 and CDR2: SGDLS, YYNGEE. CDR3 length: 13 amino acids. V was clipped by 4 bases and J by 2 bases, with 9 bases between them. The DNA of the CDR3 is TGTGCCAGCAGCCCTCGTCCAAACACTGAAGCTTTCTTT. Translated: CASSPRPNTEAFF.

This chain uses TRBV30 with TRBJ1-2, with no clear D. Germline assignment: CDR1 GTSNPN and CDR2 SVGIG (reference sequence). Trimming took 0 bases from V and 4 from J, leaving 9 bases between them. This CDR3 comprises 13 residues. The CDR3 region is CAWSVGRSYGYTF. CDR3 bases: TGTGCCTGGAGTGTAGGGAGGAGCTATGGCTACACCTTC.

The CDR3 nucleotides are TGTGCCAGCCGCCAACAGGGTAATTCACCCCTCCACTTT. Protein product: CASRQQGNSPLHF. The chain has TRBV19 and TRBJ1-6; TRBD1 might be the D (6 bases). The CDR3 extends over 13 amino acids. Germline CDR1 is LNHDA and CDR2 is SQIVND (reference sequence). Trimming pared 9 bases from V and 6 bases from J, leaving 12 bases between. The full variable domain, in which reference TRBV19 and TRBJ1-6 provide the parts outside the CDR3, is DGGITQSPKYLFRKEGQNVTLSCEQNLNHDAMYWYRQDPGQGLRLIYYSQIVNDFQKGDIAEGYSVSREKKESFPLTVTSAQKNPTAFYLCASRQQGNSPLHFGNGTRLTVT.

The chain couples TRBV6-1 to TRBJ1-2; possible D gene TRBD1, 5 bases. Germline V CDR1 and CDR2: MNHNS, SASEGT. CDR3 length: 14 residues. V was cut by 3 bases and J by 4 bases, with 12 bases left in between. The CDR3, as DNA: TGTGCCAGCAGTGAGCGGGGGACCGTCTATGGCTACACCTTC. Encoded protein: CASSERGTVYGYTF.

V is TRBV5-1 and J is TRBJ2-1; 9 nucleotides line up with TRBD2. Germline trimming cut 5 bases from V and 9 bases from J; bases unmatched to any gene: 9. Germline CDR1 SGHRS, CDR2 YFSETQ. CDR3 length: 14 amino acids. The CDR3 DNA reads TGCGCCAGCAGGGTGGCGGGGGGGCCTGGTGAGCAGTTCTTC. This codes for CASRVAGGPGEQFF.

The V gene is TRBV9, the J gene TRBJ1-1, with TRBD1 as a possible D gene (6 bases). The CDR3 runs to 17 residues. The ends were cut back, 0 bases at V and 1 base at J, with 16 bases in the middle. Germline V CDR1 and CDR2: SGDLS, YYNGEE. The CDR3 reads CASSVALWGGPNTEAFF. CDR3 DNA sequence: TGTGCCAGCAGCGTAGCGTTATGGGGGGGCCCGAACACTGAAGCTTTCTTT.

The sample holds one count of this clone. V and J are TRBV19 and TRBJ1-4, with 7 bases identical to TRBD1. Germline V lookup: CDR1 LNHDA, CDR2 SQIVND (reference sequence). This CDR3 contains 15 residues. V was pared by 4 bases and J by 2 bases, with 4 bases of the junction left unmatched. CDR3 sequence: CASSNRGSTNEKLFF. In nucleotides, the CDR3 is TGTGCCAGTAGTAACAGGGGTTCGACTAATGAAAAACTGTTTTTT.

The V call is TRBV11-3, the J call TRBJ2-3, with 10 bases aligning to TRBD2. The length of the CDR3 is 20 residues. J was trimmed by 0 bases and V by 0 bases; bases with no gene match: 12. Germline V gene lookup returns CDR1 SGHNT and CDR2 YENEEA. CDR3 sequence reads: CASSLDMRLAGATSTDTQYF. CDR3 nucleotide sequence: TGTGCCAGCAGCTTAGATATGCGGCTAGCGGGGGCCACTAGCACAGATACGCAGTATTTT.

This clone was counted only a few times. The rearrangement links TRBV28 to TRBJ1-5; D gene ambiguous. Germline CDR1 MDHEN, CDR2 SYDVKM. There are 14 residues in the CDR3. V gave up 3 bases and J gave up 0 bases, with 6 bases separating them. CDR3 region: CASSLRSSNQPQHF. CDR3 nucleotide sequence: TGTGCCAGCAGTTTGCGGAGTAGCAATCAGCCCCAGCATTTT.

The chain has TRBV2 and TRBJ1-1, with TRBD1 identical over 7 bases. The CDR3 totals 20 residues. J gave up 0 bases and V 7 bases, and 23 bases lay outside the gene matches. CDR1 is SNHLY, CDR2 FYNNEI, per germline. The CDR3 nucleotides are TGTGCCAGCAAAGGCTTTCATCTGAAGAGACAGGGCCGTATGAACACTGAAGCTTTCTTT. Protein sequence: CASKGFHLKRQGRMNTEAFF.

The J gene is TRBJ1-2, the V gene TRBV5-6, with 7 bases lining up with TRBD1. The CDR3 is 15 amino acids. The V and J ends lost 4 bases and 6 bases, in that order; junction bases with no gene match: 12. CDR1 and CDR2 (germline): SGHDT, YYEEEE. The CDR3 is CASSRIRQGGDGYTF. CDR3 bases: TGTGCCAGCAGCCGGATACGACAGGGAGGTGATGGCTACACCTTC.

The chain joins TRBV5-5 to TRBJ1-1; D possibly corresponds to TRBD1 (5 bases). The CDR3 loop spans 12 amino acids. Trimming shortened V by 2 bases and J by 4 bases, and 6 bases separated the two germline ends. Germline assignment: CDR1 SGHKS and CDR2 YYEKEE (reference sequence). In nucleotides, the CDR3 is TGTGCCAGCAGCTTAGGGGTCACTGAAGCTTTCTTT. Translation gives CASSLGVTEAFF. Combining the CDR3 with reference TRBV5-5 and TRBJ1-1 gives the whole variable domain DAGVTQSPTHLIKTRGQQVTLRCSPISGHKSVSWYQQVLGQGPQFIFQYYEKEERGRGNFPDRFSARQFPNYSSELNVNALLLGDSALYLCASSLGVTEAFFGQGTRLTVV.

This clone was picked up one time. The V gene is TRBV28, the J gene TRBJ1-1; D is unresolved. With 6 bases removed from V and 6 bases from J, the gap between germline ends came to 11 bases. The CDR3 covers 12 residues. The germline V gene encodes CDR1 MDHEN and CDR2 SYDVKM. CDR3 DNA: TGTGCCAGCAGATCCGCCGCGGCTGAAGCTTTCTTT. It encodes CASRSAAAEAFF.

V usage is TRBV6-5 and J usage is TRBJ1-1; TRBD1 aligns across 8 bases. J lost 1 base, V lost 10 bases, and 11 bases had no gene match. The CDR3 sequence is 15 residues long. The germline CDR1 and CDR2 sequences are MNHEY and SVGAGI. CDR3 region: CAINFPGQGNTEAFF. The DNA of the CDR3 is TGTGCCATCAACTTCCCCGGACAGGGGAACACTGAAGCTTTCTTT.

The CDR3 DNA follows: TGTGCCAGCAGATCCCCCGGGACTAGCGACGAGCAGTACTTC. Amino acids: CASRSPGTSDEQYF. The chain combines TRBV7-9 with TRBJ2-7, with TRBD2 matching 10 bases. The trim removed 6 bases at V and 5 bases at J, leaving 7 bases unmatched. The germline V gene encodes CDR1 SEHNR and CDR2 FQNEAQ (reference sequence). The CDR3 sequence is 14 residues long.

V gene TRBV5-1 combines with J gene TRBJ1-2, with 9 bases fitting TRBD1. The CDR3 length is 14 residues. V was clipped by 5 bases and J by 5 bases; unmatched bases: 7. Germline lookup yields CDR1 SGHRS and CDR2 YFSETQ. CDR3 sequence: CASRNFGTGYGYTF. The CDR3 DNA is TGCGCCAGCAGAAACTTTGGGACAGGGTATGGCTACACCTTC.

The chain employs TRBV28 and TRBJ1-2; 7 bases line up with TRBD1. V was clipped by 5 bases and J by 4 bases; unmatched bases: 10. The CDR3 spans 15 residues. The germline gives CDR1 MDHEN, CDR2 SYDVKM. CDR3 sequence reads: CASSTGTAFRYGYTF. CDR3 DNA sequence: TGTGCCAGCAGTACCGGGACAGCTTTCCGCTATGGCTACACCTTC.

V is TRBV27 and J is TRBJ1-6; D call uncertain. This CDR3 is 15 amino acids long. V gave up 2 bases and J gave up 8 bases, with 13 bases separating them. The germline CDR1 and CDR2 sequences are MNHEY and SMNVEV (reference sequence). This CDR3 reads CASSLAATNYSPLHF. The CDR3, as DNA: TGTGCCAGCAGTTTAGCAGCTACCAATTATTCACCCCTCCACTTT.

The chain is built from TRBV11-2 and TRBJ2-3, with a tentative D call TRBD1 (6 bases). Looked up from germline, CDR1 is SGHAT and CDR2 is FQNNGV. The V gene lost 5 bases and the J gene lost 4 bases, with 16 bases spanning the gap. The CDR3 covers 15 residues. CDR3 in amino acids: CASSRLTGGSDTQYF. The CDR3 DNA sequence: TGTGCCAGCAGCCGACTGACAGGCGGTTCAGATACGCAGTATTTT.

A few counts support this clone. V and J are TRBV19 and TRBJ1-2; D not certain. Trimming left V 6 bases short and J 6 bases short, with 14 bases between. Germline CDR1 is LNHDA and CDR2 is SQIVND (reference sequence). CDR3 length: 13 residues. The CDR3 region has the DNA TGTGCCAGTAGCTTATATGGACGCCATGGCTACACCTTC. Its protein product is CASSLYGRHGYTF.

CDR3 coding DNA: TGTGCCAGCTCACCACACCCGGGGGTCTCCTACGAGCAGTACTTC. Translating gives CASSPHPGVSYEQYF. The chain has TRBV18 and TRBJ2-7, with a tentative D call TRBD2 (6 bases). The CDR3 covers 15 residues. V shed 1 base and J shed 0 bases, with 10 bases lying between them. Germline CDR1 is KGHSH and CDR2 is LQKENI.

This clone was recorded once. The V and J genes are TRBV12-3 or TRBV12-4 and TRBJ2-7, with TRBD2 identical over 7 bases. The CDR3 is made up of 13 amino acids. Germline trimming cut 6 bases from V and 5 bases from J; bases unmatched to any gene: 7. As DNA, the CDR3 is TGTGCCAGCAGAAAGCGGGGTCTCAACGAGCAGTACTTC. This gives the protein CASRKRGLNEQYF.

The rearrangement links TRBV7-2 to TRBJ2-7, with 10 bases that match TRBD2. CDR1 and CDR2 from the germline V gene are SGHTA and FQGNSA. This CDR3 comprises 17 residues. V gave up 1 base and J gave up 7 bases; unmatched junction bases: 13. This chain's CDR3 is CASSLDWASGGLGEQYF. In DNA, the CDR3 is TGTGCCAGCAGCTTAGATTGGGCTAGCGGGGGATTGGGGGAGCAGTACTTC.

The V and J genes are TRBV28 and TRBJ2-7; no clear D. V was clipped by 2 bases and J by 0 bases, with 11 bases between them. The CDR3 runs to 15 residues. The germline CDR1 and CDR2 sequences are MDHEN and SYDVKM. The CDR3 DNA sequence: TGTGCCAGCAGTTTAGAAGGGCTGAGCTCCTACGAGCAGTACTTC. Protein sequence: CASSLEGLSSYEQYF.